Each of the 6 T cell receptor beta chains below was sequenced from the same sample in a study of blood T cells in healthy people across ages. Primers used in a second PCR of about 6 to 11 cycles were a sample-barcoded 5' primer and a J-beta primer mix. TCRdb independently ran MiXCR on the 5' RACE reads; one entry per CDR3 protein. The sample records about 830,000 distinct CDR3 sequences, around 68% being singletons. Material for sequencing was blood. The receptors were sampled from a man aged 25-45 years in good health.

The chain links TRBV20-1 to TRBJ1-5; the D gene is possibly TRBD1 (6 bases). Germline loops: CDR1 DFQATT, CDR2 SNEGSKA (reference sequence). V was cut by 3 bases and J by 2 bases, with 11 bases left in between. This CDR3 contains 14 residues. The CDR3 is CSASRGTGNQPQHF. Written as DNA, the CDR3 is TGCAGTGCTAGCAGGGGAACGGGCAATCAGCCCCAGCATTTT.

This clonotype was found a few times. The rearrangement uses TRBV6-1 and TRBJ2-1; D possibly corresponds to TRBD1 (6 bases). The CDR3 runs 16 residues. Germline V gene sequence: CDR1 MNHNS, CDR2 SASEGT. The V end was cut by 5 bases, the J end by 5 bases, with 19 bases between. DNA for the CDR3: TGTGCCAGCAGTCGCCCTACAGGGTCCGGTCACAATGAGCAGTTCTTC. Its protein product is CASSRPTGSGHNEQFF.

In DNA, the CDR3 is TGTGCCAGCAGTTACCCGACAGGGCCTTTCTCCTACAATGAGCAGTTCTTC. It codes for CASSYPTGPFSYNEQFF. V and J are TRBV6-6 and TRBJ2-1, with 7 bases aligning to TRBD1. Trimming took 2 bases from V and 0 from J; bases not matched to a gene: 7. The CDR3 covers 17 residues. The germline gives CDR1 MNHNY, CDR2 SVGAGI (reference sequence).

The chain couples TRBV20-1 to TRBJ2-3, with no clear D. This CDR3 has 12 amino acids. V was shortened by 5 bases and J by 11 bases, with 17 bases between the two germline ends. Germline CDR1 reads DFQATT; CDR2 reads SNEGSKA (reference sequence). CDR3 DNA: TGCAGTGCTTCGTTAGACGGAAGGCAGCAGTATTTT. As protein: CSASLDGRQQYF.

V and J are TRBV9 and TRBJ2-1; D is unresolved. The germline gives CDR1 SGDLS, CDR2 YYNGEE. The germline V and J ends were trimmed by 0 bases and 10 bases, with 14 bases remaining between them. The CDR3 runs 14 residues. The CDR3 DNA sequence: TGTGCCAGCAGCGTAGGTAGCCACCAGGCGGAGCAGTTCTTC. It codes for CASSVGSHQAEQFF.

V is TRBV4-3 and J is TRBJ2-1; 12 bases line up with TRBD2. Trimming at V came to 2 bases and at J to 8 bases, leaving 4 bases not matched to a gene. Germline loops: CDR1 LGHNA, CDR2 YSLEER. The CDR3 sequence is 15 residues long. DNA for the CDR3: TGCGCCAGCAGCCAACTAGCGGGGGGGCTCTATGAGCAGTTCTTC. It specifies CASSQLAGGLYEQFF.